Listed below are T cell receptor beta chains from one sample, sequenced in a study of Tregs in tolerant kidney transplant recipients. Which antigens these TCRs recognize remains unknown. Libraries were prepared by immunoSEQ multiplex PCR; TCRdb keeps only in-frame clonotypes and omits some of them. The data show about 44,000 clones, with about 95% seen just once and more than 0.35% held by the top ten. The sample consisted of Tregs from blood cultured with allogeneic cells. These receptors were taken from a human donor in good health. Both conserved end residues are part of each CDR3. A D gene is named only where the DNA matches it firmly. Size values are once, few and many counts, or a class for expanded clones, and some rows have none.

>TRBJ2-1|TRBV11-3|TRBD2|once
CASSSGGSGNEQFF
TGTGCCAGCAGCTCGGGCGGGAGCGGAAATGAGCAGTTCTTC
>TRBJ2-1|TRBV11-2|.|.
CASSALQGNEQFF
TGTGCCAGCAGCGCACTACAGGGCAATGAGCAGTTCTTC
>TRBJ2-2|TRBV2|.|.
CASSDRRGNTGELFF
TGTGCCAGCAGTGATCGCCGGGGGAACACCGGGGAGCTGTTTTTT
>TRBJ2-7|TRBV6-5|TRBD2|.
CATSRGGGRNYEQYF
TGTGCCACCAGCCGGGGTGGCGGGAGGAACTACGAGCAGTACTTC
>TRBJ2-1|TRBV5-1|TRBD1|.
CASNDRATNEQFF
TGCGCCAGCAATGACAGGGCGACCAATGAGCAGTTCTTC
>TRBJ2-1|TRBV5-1|TRBD2|.
CASSRLAGADNEQFF
TGCGCCAGCAGCCGACTAGCGGGGGCGGACAATGAGCAGTTCTTC
>TRBJ2-5|TRBV5-1|.|.
CASSSAFVGETQYF
TGCGCCAGCAGCTCGGCCTTTGTGGGGGAGACCCAGTACTTC
>TRBJ1-1|TRBV2|TRBD1|once
CASTYTGGTEAFF
TGTGCCAGCACTTATACAGGGGGCACTGAAGCTTTCTTT
>TRBJ2-5|TRBV7-7|TRBD2|.
CASSSRTSGGAAGETQYF
TGTGCTAGCAGCTCCCGGACTAGCGGGGGGGCCGCTGGAGAGACCCAGTACTTC
>TRBJ1-2|TRBV2|.|.
CASREGPYYGYTF
TGTGCCAGCAGGGAGGGGCCCTACTATGGCTACACCTTC
>TRBJ2-2|TRBV6-5|.|.
CASSYSISPTGELFF
TGTGCCAGCAGTTACTCGATAAGCCCTACCGGGGAGCTGTTTTTT
>TRBJ2-7|TRBV7-6|.|.
CASSANHRAEQYF
TGTGCCAGCAGCGCCAACCACAGGGCCGAGCAGTACTTC
>TRBJ2-2|TRBV5-1|.|.
CASSFSTGATGELFF
TGCGCCAGCAGCTTCTCGACAGGCGCCACCGGGGAGCTGTTTTTT
>TRBJ2-1|TRBV11-2|.|.
CASSFLDTTEQFF
TGTGCCAGCAGCTTCCTAGACACGACTGAGCAGTTCTTC
>TRBJ1-5|TRBV30|.|.
CAWSEEGNQPQHF
TGTGCCTGGAGTGAAGAGGGGAATCAGCCCCAGCATTTT
>TRBJ1-1|TRBV6-4|.|.
CASTKRVIITEAFF
TGTGCCAGCACCAAGAGGGTTATTATCACTGAAGCTTTCTTT
>TRBJ2-7|TRBV6-6|.|.
CASSYSGVYEQYF
TGTGCCAGCAGTTACTCGGGGGTCTACGAGCAGTACTTC
>TRBJ2-1|TRBV5-1|TRBD2|.
CASSLAGAGVPNEQFF
TGCGCCAGCAGCTTGGCCGGGGCGGGAGTCCCCAATGAGCAGTTCTTC
>TRBJ1-1|TRBV9|TRBD1|.
CASSRQGYTEAFF
TGTGCCAGCAGCCGACAGGGCTACACTGAAGCTTTCTTT
>TRBJ2-7|TRBV6-1|TRBD1|.
CASRPGQGSYEQYF
TGTGCCAGCAGACCGGGACAGGGCTCCTACGAGCAGTACTTC
>TRBJ1-2|TRBV6-6|.|.
CASRLGGANYGYTF
TGTGCCAGCAGGCTAGGGGGAGCTAACTATGGCTACACCTTC
>TRBJ2-3|TRBV30|TRBD2|.
CAWSEWEMAGGSGDTQYF
TGTGCCTGGAGTGAGTGGGAGATGGCGGGAGGCTCGGGAGATACGCAGTATTTT
>TRBJ1-3|TRBV7-9|TRBD1|.
CASSLIQGAGNTIYF
TGTGCCAGCAGCTTAATTCAGGGGGCTGGAAACACCATATATTTT
>TRBJ2-1|TRBV29-1|TRBD2|.
CSVGPSGSKNNEQFF
TGCAGCGTTGGACCTAGCGGCAGTAAGAACAATGAGCAGTTCTTC
>TRBJ2-3|TRBV7-2|.|.
CASSLMARDTDTQYF
TGTGCCAGCAGCTTAATGGCTCGGGACACAGATACGCAGTATTTT
>TRBJ2-1|TRBV15|.|.
CATSRWGHEQFF
TGTGCCACCAGCAGATGGGGACACGAGCAGTTCTTC
>TRBJ1-6|TRBV9|.|.
CASSFIGAVDSPLHF
TGTGCCAGCAGCTTCATTGGGGCCGTTGATTCACCCCTCCACTTT
>TRBJ1-3|TRBV11-2|.|.
CASSLIGPGYTIYF
TGTGCCAGCAGCTTAATAGGTCCGGGATACACCATATATTTT
>TRBJ1-5|TRBV19|.|.
CASSRIGALSQPQHF
TGTGCCAGTAGCCGTATCGGGGCGCTGAGTCAGCCCCAGCATTTT
>TRBJ1-2|TRBV5-8|.|.
CASSFTMGGPVGYGYTF
TGTGCCAGCAGCTTTACAATGGGGGGGCCGGTTGGCTATGGCTACACCTTC
>TRBJ1-6|TRBV19|.|once
CASSSSLGRERSPLHF
TGTGCCAGTAGTAGTAGTCTCGGCAGGGAACGATCACCCCTCCACTTT
>TRBJ1-4|TRBV7-9|.|.
CASSLVGPTNEKLFF
TGTGCCAGCAGCTTGGTCGGCCCAACTAATGAAAAACTGTTTTTT
>TRBJ2-1|TRBV6-5|.|.
CASSYGGSSSYNEQFF
TGTGCCAGCAGTTACGGGGGGTCCAGCTCCTACAATGAGCAGTTCTTC
>TRBJ1-1|TRBV9|.|.
CASSARLANTEAFF
TGTGCCAGCAGCGCCCGGCTGGCGAACACTGAAGCTTTCTTT
>TRBJ2-5|TRBV5-1|.|.
CASSRTLARTETQYF
TGCGCCAGCAGCCGCACCCTAGCGCGCACGGAGACCCAGTACTTC
>TRBJ2-7|TRBV4-2|.|.
CASSQAQGETEQYF
TGTGCCAGCAGCCAAGCCCAGGGCGAAACCGAGCAGTACTTC
>TRBJ2-1|TRBV5-1|.|.
CASSLMSGADNEQFF
TGCGCCAGCAGCTTGATGTCAGGGGCGGACAATGAGCAGTTCTTC
>TRBJ2-3|TRBV11-2|.|.
CASSQGYLRTDTQYF
TGTGCCAGCAGCCAAGGCTATCTGCGCACAGATACGCAGTATTTT
>TRBJ2-1|TRBV29-1|TRBD1|.
CSVGTGTGASYNEQFF
TGCAGCGTAGGTACCGGGACAGGGGCCTCCTACAATGAGCAGTTCTTC
>TRBJ2-1|TRBV5-1|.|.
CASRAQEYNEQFF
TGCGCCAGCAGGGCGCAAGAGTACAATGAGCAGTTCTTC
>TRBJ2-1|TRBV19|.|.
CASSPRYNEQFF
TGTGCCAGTAGTCCCAGATACAATGAGCAGTTCTTC
>TRBJ2-7|TRBV6-5|.|.
CASRIGGSPHEQYF
TGTGCCAGCAGGATAGGGGGAAGCCCGCACGAGCAGTACTTC
>TRBJ1-5|TRBV6-5|.|.
CASADRGGQPQHF
TGTGCCAGCGCAGACCGGGGTGGACAGCCCCAGCATTTT
>TRBJ2-1|TRBV7-7|.|.
CASSLDRYNEQFF
TGTGCTAGCAGCTTAGACAGGTACAATGAGCAGTTCTTC
>TRBJ2-3|TRBV11-2|.|.
CASSLQAITDTQYF
TGTGCCAGCAGCTTACAGGCTATCACAGATACGCAGTATTTT
>TRBJ2-1|TRBV7-5|.|.
CVRSSRGRSHNEQFF
TGTGTCAGAAGCTCGAGAGGGAGGTCCCATAATGAGCAGTTCTTC
>TRBJ2-7|TRBV6-5|.|.
CASSYSRVSRQYF
TGTGCCAGCAGTTACTCACGAGTTAGTCGGCAGTACTTC
>TRBJ2-3|TRBV11-2|TRBD2|.
CASSPGLVTDTQYF
TGTGCCAGCAGCCCAGGACTAGTCACAGATACGCAGTATTTT
>TRBJ2-1|TRBV30|.|.
CAWSWSPNNEQFF
TGTGCCTGGAGTTGGAGTCCGAACAATGAGCAGTTCTTC
>TRBJ2-3|TRBV5-1|.|.
CASSLGQVSTDTQYF
TGCGCCAGCAGCTTGGGACAGGTATCTACAGATACGCAGTATTTT
>TRBJ1-1|TRBV5-4|.|.
CASSQTGVNTEAFF
TGTGCCAGCAGCCAGACAGGAGTGAACACTGAAGCTTTCTTT